Below, 5 T cell receptor beta chains from the same sample are listed, as sequenced in a study of regulatory T cells in long-lasting Graves disease. Time point here: newly diagnosed GD, antithyroid drugs for less than 3 months. From PBMCs, RNA was extracted and then used to make the TCR library. Arm-PCR of CDR3 regions with iRepertoire HTBI primers generated TCR beta libraries. Each CDR3 protein is one row after TCRdb ran MiXCR on the multiplex PCR reads. The table includes around 250,000 distinct CDR3 sequences, 15% to 20% detected once. This same sample was also part of a study on T cells in Graves' hyperthyroidism and ophthalmopathy.

Sequencing was performed on peripheral blood mononuclear cells (PBMCs), taken at new diagnosis, from a patient treated with antithyroid drugs. Every receptor here comes from a woman in her twenties or thirties with Graves disease.

Points on this clonotype: This may be a read error: a much more frequent sequence differs by one nucleotide. The chain has TRBV2 and TRBJ1-5; no clear D. The V end was cut by 6 bases, the J end by 0 bases, with 9 bases between. This CDR3 has 14 residues. CDR1 and CDR2 (germline): SNHLY, FYNNEI. CDR3 sequence reads: CASRARYSNQPQHF. For the CDR3, the DNA is TGTGCCAGCAGGGCCAGATATAGCAATCAGCCCCAGCATTTT. Full variable domain (rest looked up from reference TRBV2 and TRBJ1-5): EPEVTQTPSHQVTQMGQEVILRCVPISNHLYFYWYRQILGQKVEFLVSFYNNEISEKSEIFDDQFSVERPDGSNFTLKIRSTKLEDSAMYFCASRARYSNQPQHFGDGTRLSIL.

The chain combines TRBV2 with TRBJ2-7; 8 nucleotides align to TRBD2. CDR1 SNHLY and CDR2 FYNNEI come from the germline V gene. The CDR3 runs 11 residues. Trimming removed 8 bases from V and 5 bases from J; junction bases left unmatched: 2. Here the CDR3 DNA reads TGTGCCAGCGGGACTAGTGACGAGCAGTACTTC. It specifies CASGTSDEQYF.

This clonotype appeared many times. This chain links TRBV3-1 with TRBJ1-2; 8 bases align to TRBD1. Germline-derived CDR1 and CDR2 are LGHDT and YNNKEL (reference sequence). Trimming removed 0 bases from V and 8 bases from J; junction bases left unmatched: 8. The CDR3 is made up of 15 amino acids. CDR3: CASSQDRGQVQGYTF. The CDR3 DNA is TGTGCCAGCAGCCAAGATAGGGGACAGGTCCAAGGCTACACCTTC.

V and J are TRBV19 and TRBJ1-1, with D unclear. Germline CDR1 is LNHDA and CDR2 is SQIVND (reference sequence). The CDR3 spans 14 residues. Trimming shortened V by 10 bases and J by 5 bases, and 20 bases separated the two germline ends. The CDR3 nucleotides read TGTGCCACCTCTCTCCCTCGACGATATACTGAAGCTTTCTTT. Translating it yields CATSLPRRYTEAFF. Complete variable domain (other parts from reference TRBV19 and TRBJ1-1): DGGITQSPKYLFRKEGQNVTLSCEQNLNHDAMYWYRQDPGQGLRLIYYSQIVNDFQKGDIAEGYSVSREKKESFPLTVTSAQKNPTAFYLCATSLPRRYTEAFFGQGTRLTVV.

This clonotype was seen at least ten times. The chain links TRBV15 to TRBJ1-5; D gene uncertain. V gave up 0 bases and J gave up 5 bases, with 17 bases separating them. Germline V gene data show CDR1 as LNHNV and CDR2 as YYDKDF (reference sequence). The CDR3 spans 17 residues. CDR3 sequence: CATSRDLETLRDQPQHF. The CDR3 nucleotides are TGTGCCACCAGCAGAGATTTAGAGACACTAAGAGATCAGCCCCAGCATTTT.